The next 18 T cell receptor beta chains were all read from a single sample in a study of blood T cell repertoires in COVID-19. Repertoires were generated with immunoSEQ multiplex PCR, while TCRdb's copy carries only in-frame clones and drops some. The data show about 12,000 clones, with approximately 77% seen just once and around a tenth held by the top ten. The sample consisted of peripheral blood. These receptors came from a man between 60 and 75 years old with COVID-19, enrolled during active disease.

Here the CDR3 reads CASSSSTGAGQPQHF. DNA of the CDR3: TGTGCCAGCAGTTCGTCAACAGGGGCGGGACAGCCCCAGCATTTT. The chain links TRBV27 to TRBJ1-5, with 7 bases lining up with TRBD1. This CDR3 has 15 amino acids. Germline CDR1 reads MNHEY; CDR2 reads SMNVEV (reference sequence). After removal of 4 bases from V and 7 bases from J, the junction contained 10 bases not matched to a gene.

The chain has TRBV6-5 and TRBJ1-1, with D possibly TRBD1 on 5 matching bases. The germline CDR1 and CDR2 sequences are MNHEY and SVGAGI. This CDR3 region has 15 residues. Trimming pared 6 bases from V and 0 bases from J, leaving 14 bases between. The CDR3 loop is CASSAGWGMNTEAFF. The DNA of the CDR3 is TGTGCCAGCAGCGCCGGATGGGGCATGAACACTGAAGCTTTCTTT.

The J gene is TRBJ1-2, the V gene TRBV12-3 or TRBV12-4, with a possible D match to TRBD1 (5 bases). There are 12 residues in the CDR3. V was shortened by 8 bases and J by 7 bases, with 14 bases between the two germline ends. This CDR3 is CASGGGGLGYTF. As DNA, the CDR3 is TGTGCCAGCGGGGGAGGAGGACTTGGCTACACCTTC.

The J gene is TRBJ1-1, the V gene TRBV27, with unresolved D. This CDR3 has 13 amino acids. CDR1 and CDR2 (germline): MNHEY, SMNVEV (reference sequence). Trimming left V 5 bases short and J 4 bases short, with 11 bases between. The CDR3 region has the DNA TGTGCCAGCAGTATTACAGCCTCCACTGAAGCTTTCTTT. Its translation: CASSITASTEAFF.

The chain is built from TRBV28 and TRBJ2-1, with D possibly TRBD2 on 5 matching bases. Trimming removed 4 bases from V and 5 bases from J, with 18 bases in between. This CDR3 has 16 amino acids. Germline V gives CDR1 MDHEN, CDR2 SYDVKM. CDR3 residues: CASSYMPLIGDNEQFF. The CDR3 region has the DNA TGTGCCAGCAGTTACATGCCTTTAATCGGGGACAATGAGCAGTTCTTC. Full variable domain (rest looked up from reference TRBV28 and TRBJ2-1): DVKVTQSSRYLVKRTGEKVFLECVQDMDHENMFWYRQDPGLGLRLIYFSYDVKMKEKGDIPEGYSVSREKKERFSLILESASTNQTSMYLCASSYMPLIGDNEQFFGPGTRLTVL.

DNA for the CDR3: TGTGCCAGCTCCCAAAGACAGGGGCGGAACACTGAAGCTTTCTTT. Protein product: CASSQRQGRNTEAFF. The chain joins TRBV18 to TRBJ1-1; 8 bases align to TRBD1. CDR3 length: 15 residues. Unmatched junction bases numbered 7, after V lost 6 bases and J lost 1 base. Germline assignment: CDR1 KGHSH and CDR2 LQKENI.

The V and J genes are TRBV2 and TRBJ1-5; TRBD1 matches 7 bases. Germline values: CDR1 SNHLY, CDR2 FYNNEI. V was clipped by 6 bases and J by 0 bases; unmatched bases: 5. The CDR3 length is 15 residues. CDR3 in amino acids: CASRHTGDSNQPQHF. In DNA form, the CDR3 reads TGTGCCAGCAGACACACAGGGGATAGCAATCAGCCCCAGCATTTT.

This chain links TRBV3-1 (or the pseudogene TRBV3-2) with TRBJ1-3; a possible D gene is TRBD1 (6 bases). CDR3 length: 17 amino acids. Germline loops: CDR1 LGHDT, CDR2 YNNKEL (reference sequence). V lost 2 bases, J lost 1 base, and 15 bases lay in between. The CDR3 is CASSQWQGGGSGNTIYF. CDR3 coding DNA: TGTGCCAGCAGCCAATGGCAGGGAGGGGGATCTGGAAACACCATATATTTT.

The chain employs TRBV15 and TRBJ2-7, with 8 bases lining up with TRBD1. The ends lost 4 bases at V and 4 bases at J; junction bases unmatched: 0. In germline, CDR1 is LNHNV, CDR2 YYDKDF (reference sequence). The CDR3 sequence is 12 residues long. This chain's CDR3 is CATSNRGYEQYF. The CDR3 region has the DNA TGTGCCACCAGCAACAGGGGGTACGAGCAGTACTTC.

As DNA, the CDR3 is TGCGCCAGCAGCGGAAGGGACAGGGGAGGTGGCTACACCTTC. Its protein is CASSGRDRGGGYTF. The chain employs TRBV4-1 and TRBJ1-2, with 10 bases fitting TRBD1. This CDR3 comprises 14 residues. With 5 bases clipped from V and 7 bases from J, the junction kept 7 bases outside the gene matches. The germline CDR1 and CDR2 sequences are MGHRA and YSYEKL.

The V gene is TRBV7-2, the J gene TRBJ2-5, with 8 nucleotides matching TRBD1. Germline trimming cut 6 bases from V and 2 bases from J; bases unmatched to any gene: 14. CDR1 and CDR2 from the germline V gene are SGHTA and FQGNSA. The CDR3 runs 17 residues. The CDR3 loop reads CASRTGQVLVGQETQYF. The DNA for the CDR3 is TGTGCCAGCAGAACGGGACAGGTGTTGGTAGGGCAAGAGACCCAGTACTTC.

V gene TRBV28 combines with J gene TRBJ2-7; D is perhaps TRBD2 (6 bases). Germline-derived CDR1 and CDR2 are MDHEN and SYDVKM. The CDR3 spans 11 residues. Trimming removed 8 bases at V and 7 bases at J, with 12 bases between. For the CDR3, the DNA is TGTGCCAGCTTCTTTGGGGGGGAGCAGTACTTC. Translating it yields CASFFGGEQYF.

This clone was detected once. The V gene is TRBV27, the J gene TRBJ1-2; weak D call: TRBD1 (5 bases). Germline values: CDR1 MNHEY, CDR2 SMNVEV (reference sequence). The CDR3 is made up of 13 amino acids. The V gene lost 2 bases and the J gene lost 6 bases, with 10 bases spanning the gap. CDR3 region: CASSLVAGNGYTF. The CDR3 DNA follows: TGTGCCAGCAGTTTAGTCGCAGGGAATGGCTACACCTTC.

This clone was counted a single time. CDR3 protein: CASSPNSVYGYTF. The CDR3 nucleotides read TGTGCCAGCAGTCCCAATAGCGTCTATGGCTACACCTTC. This chain connects TRBV27 to TRBJ1-2; D ambiguous. The V and J ends lost 5 bases and 4 bases respectively, with 11 bases between them. Germline CDR1 MNHEY, CDR2 SMNVEV (reference sequence). The CDR3 length is 13 residues.

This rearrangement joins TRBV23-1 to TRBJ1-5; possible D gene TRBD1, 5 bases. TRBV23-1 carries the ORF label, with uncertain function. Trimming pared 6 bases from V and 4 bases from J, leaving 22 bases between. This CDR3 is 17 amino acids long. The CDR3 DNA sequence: TGCGCCAGCAGAAACAACCCCGGCAGGGCGCCTAATCAGCCCCAGCATTTT. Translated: CASRNNPGRAPNQPQHF.

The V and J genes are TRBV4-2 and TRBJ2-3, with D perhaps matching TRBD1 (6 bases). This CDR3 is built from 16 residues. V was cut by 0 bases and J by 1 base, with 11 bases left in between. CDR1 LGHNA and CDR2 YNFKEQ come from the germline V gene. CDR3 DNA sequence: TGTGCCAGCAGCCAAGAGGAGGCAGGGGGCACAGATACGCAGTATTTT. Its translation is CASSQEEAGGTDTQYF.

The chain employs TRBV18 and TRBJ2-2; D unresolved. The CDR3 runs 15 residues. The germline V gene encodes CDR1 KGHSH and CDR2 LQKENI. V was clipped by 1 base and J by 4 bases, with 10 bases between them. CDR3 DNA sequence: TGTGCCAGCTCACCACGTCCAGGTGCCACCGGGGAGCTGTTTTTT. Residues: CASSPRPGATGELFF. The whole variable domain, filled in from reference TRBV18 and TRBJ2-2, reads NAGVMQNPRHLVRRRGQEARLRCSPMKGHSHVYWYRQLPEEGLKFMVYLQKENIIDESGMPKERFSAEFPKEGPSILRIQQVVRGDSAAYFCASSPRPGATGELFFGEGSRLTVL.

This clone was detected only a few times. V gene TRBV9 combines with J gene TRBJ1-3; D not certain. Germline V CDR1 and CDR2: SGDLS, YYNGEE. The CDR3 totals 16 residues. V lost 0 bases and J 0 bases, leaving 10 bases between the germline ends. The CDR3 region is CASSVAVAGSGNTIYF. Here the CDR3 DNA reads TGTGCCAGCAGCGTAGCGGTGGCAGGCTCTGGAAACACCATATATTTT.